The T cell receptor beta chain described here comes from a study of shared clonotypes between healthy human individuals. Study summary: The plates for each donor numbered three CD4 naive, three CD4 memory, two CD8 naive and one CD8 memory.

The naive CD8 subset, CD45RO-negative cells positively selected for CCR7, excluded terminally differentiated effector memory CD45RA+ cells. About this clone itself: Its antigen is still unknown.

The CDR3 runs to 18 residues. Germline CDR1 and CDR2: LGHNA and YSLEER. V lost 0 bases to trimming and J lost 4 bases; unmatched junction nucleotides: 10. Regarding the study as a whole: Naive CD4 clonotypes overlapped across a few donors at about 5%.

In the source study's methods: In the immunoSEQ data, sequences were junction-only and lacked quality scores, so filtering differed. TCRdb's copy holds only in-frame clones and misses some; the assay was immunoSEQ multiplex PCR. The V and J calls and clone size were taken over from that table, and D and trimming were inferred from the DNA. The data hold 2 million or so clones, with around 96% observed a single time. Input material: naive CD8+ T cells sorted from blood. The clonotype comes from a man between 18 and 29 years old in good health. V is TRBV4-3 and J is TRBJ2-3; 10 nucleotides agree with TRBD2. The DNA of the CDR3 is TGCGCCAGCAGCCAAGACGGGCTAGCGGGAGAGGGGCCAGATACGCAGTATTTT. This gives the protein CASSQDGLAGEGPDTQYF.